The 24 T cell receptor beta chains presented below share a single source sample, sequenced in a study of blood T cell repertoires in COVID-19. Repertoires were generated with immunoSEQ multiplex PCR, while TCRdb's copy carries only in-frame clones and drops some. The sample includes a few hundred thousand clones, about 91% of them seen just once. Specimen: PBMCs or T cells enriched from blood (not recorded which). These receptors were collected from a man aged 18 to 35 with acute COVID-19.

The chain employs TRBV3-1 (or the pseudogene TRBV3-2) and TRBJ2-5; 11 nucleotides match TRBD1. The germline V gene encodes CDR1 LGHDT and CDR2 YNNKEL (reference sequence). The ends lost 4 bases at V and 1 base at J; junction bases unmatched: 5. This CDR3 spans 16 amino acids. The CDR3 region is CASSPGTGGVQETQYF. Here the CDR3 DNA reads TGTGCCAGCAGCCCAGGGACAGGGGGGGTCCAAGAGACCCAGTACTTC.

As DNA, the CDR3 is TGTGCCAGTAGACCCCCCGGGACAGTTAACAATCAGCCCCAGCATTTT. Encoded protein: CASRPPGTVNNQPQHF. V and J are TRBV19 and TRBJ1-5; 7 positions agree with TRBD1. The CDR3 is 16 residues long. The ends lost 6 bases at V and 3 bases at J; junction bases unmatched: 11. Germline CDR1 reads LNHDA; CDR2 reads SQIVND (reference sequence).

As for this clone: Germline and junction disagree at one end, which may indicate a read error. V is TRBV12-3 or TRBV12-4 and J is TRBJ2-7; possible D gene TRBD2, 5 bases. This CDR3 has 13 residues. In DNA, the CDR3 is TGTGCCAGCGGATTCCTCTCCCAGGAGAGGGCAAGCTTC. It specifies CASGFLSQERASF.

J is TRBJ2-1 and V is TRBV6-5, with 13 bases aligning to TRBD2. This CDR3 has 15 amino acids. Germline loops: CDR1 MNHEY, CDR2 SVGAGI. V was clipped by 7 bases and J by 8 bases; unmatched bases: 8. CDR3: CASIRTSGGMDEQFF. CDR3 DNA sequence: TGTGCCAGCATTAGGACTAGCGGGGGAATGGATGAGCAGTTCTTC.

This clone has just one count. The chain is built from TRBV19 and TRBJ2-1; 8 bases are a match to TRBD2. There are 13 residues in the CDR3. The J segment lost 10 bases and the V segment lost 5 bases, leaving 7 bases of the junction unmatched. The germline V gene has CDR1 LNHDA and CDR2 SQIVND (reference sequence). The CDR3, as DNA: TGTGCCAGTAGTCCCGGGGGGGCCAACGAGCAGTTCTTC. Amino acids: CASSPGGANEQFF.

J is TRBJ1-2 and V is TRBV21-1; the D call TRBD1 from the table was never checked on the DNA. TRBV21-1 is given as a pseudogene. This CDR3 spans 14 amino acids. CDR3 region: CASSNPRGNYGYTF. For the CDR3, the DNA is TGTGCCAGCAGCAATCCCAGGGGTAACTATGGCTACACCTTC.

The V gene is TRBV9, the J gene TRBJ2-7; 7 nucleotides line up with TRBD2. CDR3 length: 14 amino acids. The germline V gene has CDR1 SGDLS and CDR2 YYNGEE. Trimming took 3 bases from V and 2 from J; bases not matched to a gene: 5. The CDR3 nucleotides are TGTGCCAGCAGCGGGGACTATGAAGCCTACGAGCAGTACTTC. Translated: CASSGDYEAYEQYF.

The chain combines TRBV18 with TRBJ1-2; TRBD1 is a possible D gene (5 bases). V was trimmed by 3 bases and J by 5 bases, leaving 10 bases between them. CDR1 and CDR2 (germline): KGHSH, LQKENI. This CDR3 region has 13 residues. The CDR3 protein is CASSPGRDYGYTF. The CDR3 bases are TGTGCCAGCTCACCGGGCAGGGATTATGGCTACACCTTC. Based on the CDR3 plus reference TRBV18 and TRBJ1-2, the full variable domain is NAGVMQNPRHLVRRRGQEARLRCSPMKGHSHVYWYRQLPEEGLKFMVYLQKENIIDESGMPKERFSAEFPKEGPSILRIQQVVRGDSAAYFCASSPGRDYGYTFGSGTRLTVV.

This sequence joins TRBV27 and TRBJ2-3; TRBD2 is a possible D gene (5 bases). Trimming shortened V by 5 bases and J by 6 bases, and 21 bases separated the two germline ends. The CDR3 covers 16 residues. Germline CDR1 is MNHEY and CDR2 is SMNVEV (reference sequence). As DNA, the CDR3 is TGTGCCAGCAGTCCCCGTAAAGAGAAACCGGGGGATACGCAGTATTTT. Translating it yields CASSPRKEKPGDTQYF.

This rearrangement joins TRBV5-4 to TRBJ1-2; the D gene is possibly TRBD1 (6 bases). Per germline, CDR1 SGHNT and CDR2 YYREEE (reference sequence). V lost 7 bases and J 6 bases, leaving 16 bases between the germline ends. CDR3 length: 13 residues. The CDR3 is CASGQTTGDGYTF. DNA of the CDR3: TGTGCCAGCGGGCAAACGACAGGAGATGGCTACACCTTC.

This clone has a single count. V is TRBV28 and J is TRBJ2-1; 7 bases agree with TRBD2. The CDR3 covers 15 residues. The germline V gene encodes CDR1 MDHEN and CDR2 SYDVKM. With V trimmed by 4 bases and J by 4 bases, 7 bases remained unmatched. The CDR3 DNA sequence: TGTGCCAGCAGTTATGGGACTACCTTTTACAATGAGCAGTTCTTC. Translated: CASSYGTTFYNEQFF.

The V gene is TRBV12-3 or TRBV12-4, the J gene TRBJ2-7; 7 bases match TRBD1. The CDR3 loop spans 12 amino acids. Trimming cost V 6 bases and J 9 bases; bases outside gene matches: 8. In nucleotides, the CDR3 is TGTGCCAGCAGCCTCGACAGGGTTGGGCAGTACTTC. Protein: CASSLDRVGQYF.

The V and J genes are TRBV14 and TRBJ2-5, with a weak D call TRBD2 (5 bases). The CDR3 has 15 amino acids. V was cut by 3 bases and J by 5 bases, with 16 bases left in between. Germline V gene data show CDR1 as SGHDN and CDR2 as FVKESK. CDR3 nucleotide sequence: TGTGCCAGCAGCCATTCGGTGGCTAGCCGGGAGACCCAGTACTTC. Residues: CASSHSVASRETQYF.

This clone was observed once. The CDR3 loop is CASSPDRGIGGYTF. DNA for the CDR3: TGTGCCAGCAGCCCGGACAGGGGGATTGGGGGCTACACCTTC. The chain uses TRBV3-1 (or the pseudogene TRBV3-2) and TRBJ1-2; 10 nucleotides match TRBD1. Germline assignment: CDR1 LGHDT and CDR2 YNNKEL (reference sequence). CDR3 length: 14 residues. The V and J ends lost 4 bases and 8 bases, in that order; junction bases with no gene match: 7.

This rearrangement joins TRBV4-1 to TRBJ2-1, with no clear D. The germline V gene has CDR1 MGHRA and CDR2 YSYEKL. V dropped 0 bases and J dropped 3 bases, with 9 bases sitting between them. The CDR3 is 15 residues long. DNA of the CDR3: TGCGCCAGCAGCCAAGATAGTCGGGTCTACAATGAGCAGTTCTTC. Translated, it gives CASSQDSRVYNEQFF.

The chain is built from TRBV2 and TRBJ2-2; the D is unclear. This CDR3 region has 11 residues. Germline-derived CDR1 and CDR2 are SNHLY and FYNNEI. Deletions cut 7 bases from V and 6 bases from J, with 6 bases between. CDR3 nucleotide sequence: TGTGCCAGCACTTTCTCCGGGGAGCTGTTTTTT. Protein: CASTFSGELFF.

The chain links TRBV5-6 to TRBJ2-4, with 7 bases lining up with TRBD2. The CDR3 loop spans 16 amino acids. CDR1 is SGHDT, CDR2 YYEEEE, per germline. After removal of 0 bases from V and 3 bases from J, the junction contained 6 bases not matched to a gene. CDR3: CASSLGASGGKNIQYF. In DNA form, the CDR3 reads TGTGCCAGCAGCTTGGGGGCTAGCGGAGGCAAAAACATTCAGTACTTC.

This chain connects TRBV19 to TRBJ2-1; D might be TRBD2 (6 bases). The V end lost 9 bases, the J end lost 0 bases, and 15 bases lay between the germline ends. Germline V gives CDR1 LNHDA, CDR2 SQIVND (reference sequence). The CDR3 spans 15 residues. The CDR3 reads CASGPGRSSYNEQFF. In DNA, the CDR3 is TGTGCCAGCGGGCCGGGGAGGAGCTCCTACAATGAGCAGTTCTTC. The variable domain in full, completed from reference TRBV19 and TRBJ2-1, reads DGGITQSPKYLFRKEGQNVTLSCEQNLNHDAMYWYRQDPGQGLRLIYYSQIVNDFQKGDIAEGYSVSREKKESFPLTVTSAQKNPTAFYLCASGPGRSSYNEQFFGPGTRLTVL.

The rearrangement joins TRBV4-1 to TRBJ2-3, with D possibly matching TRBD1 (6 bases). Germline V lookup: CDR1 MGHRA, CDR2 YSYEKL. V lost 3 bases, J lost 6 bases, and 10 bases lay in between. The CDR3 is 13 residues long. CDR3 DNA: TGCGCCAGCAGCCAGGCACAGGGCGATACGCAGTATTTT. Translating it yields CASSQAQGDTQYF.

This chain uses TRBV7-9 with TRBJ1-5, with D perhaps TRBD1 (6 bases). This CDR3 has 15 residues. The V and J ends lost 4 bases and 0 bases respectively, with 10 bases between them. CDR1 is SEHNR, CDR2 FQNEAQ, per germline (reference sequence). CDR3 protein: CASSSGEYSNQPQHF. The CDR3 coding sequence is TGTGCCAGCAGCTCAGGGGAGTATAGCAATCAGCCCCAGCATTTT.

The chain links TRBV11-2 to TRBJ2-1, with D uncertain. CDR3 length equals 13 residues. The germline V gene has CDR1 SGHAT and CDR2 FQNNGV. V was pared by 5 bases and J by 4 bases, with 9 bases between. The CDR3 loop is CASSVRLYNEQFF. The DNA of the CDR3 is TGTGCCAGCAGCGTCAGACTTTACAATGAGCAGTTCTTC. The full variable domain, completed using reference TRBV11-2 and TRBJ2-1, is EAGVAQSPRYKIIEKRQSVAFWCNPISGHATLYWYQQILGQGPKLLIQFQNNGVVDDSQLPKDRFSAERLKGVDSTLKIQPAKLEDSAVYLCASSVRLYNEQFFGPGTRLTVL.

The rearrangement links TRBV1 to TRBJ2-7; the D call in the table, TRBD1, was not verified against the DNA. TRBV1 is termed a pseudogene. The CDR3 consists of 16 residues. The CDR3 here is CTSRQYKQGLPYEQYF. The CDR3 DNA reads as TGCACCAGCAGACAATATAAACAGGGTCTCCCCTACGAGCAGTACTTC.

The chain's CDR3 is CASSRGAGVHYEQYF. CDR3 bases: TGTGCCAGCAGCCGGGGGGCAGGGGTCCACTACGAGCAGTACTTC. The V gene is TRBV11-2, the J gene TRBJ2-7; D perhaps matches TRBD2 (7 bases). The CDR3 has 15 amino acids. CDR1 and CDR2 (germline): SGHAT, FQNNGV. V lost 5 bases to trimming and J lost 3 bases, with 17 bases between them.

This chain uses TRBV5-5 with TRBJ1-2; a weak D match, TRBD1 (5 bases). CDR1 is SGHKS and CDR2 is YYEKEE in the germline V gene (reference sequence). Trimming removed 0 bases from V and 6 bases from J, with 12 bases in between. The CDR3 has 14 residues. CDR3 nucleotide sequence: TGTGCCAGCAGCTTGGCCGCGGAGGGGCATGGCTACACCTTC. Encoded protein: CASSLAAEGHGYTF.